These T cell receptor beta chains were read from a single sample in a study of T cells in Graves' hyperthyroidism and ophthalmopathy. TCRdb re-derived calls from the multiplex PCR reads in MiXCR, one entry per CDR3 protein. The profile shows a few hundred thousand distinct CDR3 sequences, roughly 15% of them singletons. The specimen was blood. These receptors were obtained from a woman aged 45-60 years with Graves' hyperthyroidism that later progressed to Graves' ophthalmopathy. CDR3s include the opening cysteine and the closing phenylalanine or tryptophan. A D gene is named only where the DNA matches it firmly. Rows may omit the clone size; those that give it use once, few, many or a size class.

-	TRBV27	TRBJ2-2	many	TGTGCCAGCAGACCGACAGAGGGAGCCGGGGAGCTGTTTTTT	CASRPTEGAGELFF
-	TRBV4-2	TRBJ2-7	-	TGTGCCAGCAGCCAAGTGGCGGCTAGAGGGGACTACGAGCAGTACTTC	CASSQVAARGDYEQYF
TRBD2	TRBV18	TRBJ2-1	many	TGTGCCAGCTCACCACCAACGGGGACTAGCGGGAGTGTGAACAATGAGCAGTTCTTC	CASSPPTGTSGSVNNEQFF
-	TRBV10-2	TRBJ2-3	many	TGCGCCAGCAAACTTAGCACAGATACGCAGTATTTT	CASKLSTDTQYF
-	TRBV20-1	TRBJ2-5	few	TGCAGTGCTACTGGGGCGAGGGGCGGGACAGACCAAGAGACCCAGTACTTC	CSATGARGGTDQETQYF
TRBD2	TRBV20-1	TRBJ2-3	many	TGCAGTGCTTCGACGGCGGGAGCGATCGTAGGTACGCAGTATTTT	CSASTAGAIVGTQYF
-	TRBV7-9	TRBJ2-1	many	TGTGCCAGCAGCCAGTCGCCAGCGGTCTCCTACAATGAGCAGTTCTTC	CASSQSPAVSYNEQFF
TRBD2	TRBV6-1	TRBJ2-3	many	TGTGCCAGCAGTGAAGACGGGAGGGCCACAGATACGCAGTATTTT	CASSEDGRATDTQYF
-	TRBV4-1	TRBJ2-5	-	TGCGCCAGCAGCCACCCACCGGGGGAGCGGGAAGAGACCCAGTACTTC	CASSHPPGEREETQYF
-	TRBV20-1	TRBJ2-7	many	TGCAGTGCTACGGACATTTACGACTCCTACGAGCAGTACTTC	CSATDIYDSYEQYF
-	TRBV28	TRBJ2-7	many	TGTGCCAGCAGTCAAGCACCGGGGTACGAGCAGTACTTC	CASSQAPGYEQYF
TRBD2	TRBV7-9	TRBJ2-3	few	TGTGCCAGCAGCTTAGCCTCTAGCGGGAGAACAGATACGCAGTATTTT	CASSLASSGRTDTQYF
TRBD1	TRBV28	TRBJ2-7	-	TGTGCCAGCAGTTTGAATTGGGACAGTTCCTACGAGCAGTACTTC	CASSLNWDSSYEQYF
TRBD1	TRBV10-3	TRBJ2-7	many	TGTGCCATATCATGGACAGGGGGTCGCGGGAGGAACTCCTACGAGCAGTACTTC	CAISWTGGRGRNSYEQYF
-	TRBV20-1	TRBJ1-4	few	TGCAGTGCTAGAGAGGTGTCGGCGGAAAAACTGTTTTTT	CSAREVSAEKLFF
TRBD1	TRBV5-1	TRBJ2-7	many	TGCGCCAGCAGCAAGGACAGGGGCACCTACGAGCAGTACTTC	CASSKDRGTYEQYF
-	TRBV5-1	TRBJ1-3	-	TGCGCCAGCAGCTCCCAGGGCCCGCGGGGAAACACCATATATTTT	CASSSQGPRGNTIYF
-	TRBV28	TRBJ1-4	many	TGTGCCAGCAGCCTCGGGGAAAAACTGTTTTTT	CASSLGEKLFF
TRBD2	TRBV14	TRBJ2-3	many	TGTGCCAGCAGCCAAGACGGCGGGAGCGTGTTAGATACGCAGTATTTT	CASSQDGGSVLDTQYF
-	TRBV28	TRBJ2-1	many	TGTGCCAGCAGTTTATGGGGGGGTGAGCAGTTCTTC	CASSLWGGEQFF
TRBD2	TRBV12-3/TRBV12-4	TRBJ2-5	many	TGTGCCAGCAGTTCCAGTCTTAGCGGGAGGGCCGGGGAGACCCAGTACTTC	CASSSSLSGRAGETQYF
TRBD1	TRBV7-8	TRBJ1-3	many	TGTGCCAGCAGCAAGGGGACAGGGTCAAACACCATATATTTT	CASSKGTGSNTIYF
-	TRBV14	TRBJ2-4	many	TGTGCCAGCAGCCAAGGGGGTCGGGGGAACATTCAGTACTTC	CASSQGGRGNIQYF
TRBD2	TRBV28	TRBJ2-7	many	TGTGCCAGCAGTTTACCGGGACTAGCGGGAACCTCCTACGAGCAGTACTTC	CASSLPGLAGTSYEQYF
-	TRBV7-8	TRBJ2-5	many	TGTGCCAGCAGTCCACAGGTTCGGACCCAGTACTTC	CASSPQVRTQYF
-	TRBV12-3/TRBV12-4	TRBJ2-1	many	TGTGCCAGCAGCCCCGGGGACGGTGGATACAATGAGCAGTTCTTC	CASSPGDGGYNEQFF
TRBD2	TRBV20-1	TRBJ2-3	many	TGCAGTGCTGTTAGCGGGAGGGCCATAAGGGATACGCAGTATTTT	CSAVSGRAIRDTQYF
-	TRBV27	TRBJ2-3	few	TGTGCCAGCAGTTGGGCTAGCCCGACAGATACGCAGTATTTT	CASSWASPTDTQYF
TRBD1	TRBV7-3	TRBJ1-1	many	TGTGCCAGCAGCTCCCGGGACAGGCAGGTGAACACTGAAGCTTTCTTT	CASSSRDRQVNTEAFF
TRBD1	TRBV18	TRBJ1-4	many	TGTGCCAGCTCACCGGGACAGGGGCGGACTAATGAAAAACTGTTTTTT	CASSPGQGRTNEKLFF
-	TRBV2	TRBJ1-6	many	TGTGCCAGCACTCCGGACGGGGATAATTCACCCCTCCACTTT	CASTPDGDNSPLHF
-	TRBV20-1	TRBJ2-1	many	TGCAGTGCTAGATCCGGAGGGTCGTCGATAAAGGAGCAGTTCTTC	CSARSGGSSIKEQFF
-	TRBV15	TRBJ1-1	many	TGTGCCACCGCCAGGGATCTGGGCACTGGAGCTTTCTTT	CATARDLGTGAFF
-	TRBV7-6	TRBJ1-1	many	TGTGCCAGCAGCAACACCCGCTTTAAGGGACACCCCGTGAACACTGAAGCTTTCTTT	CASSNTRFKGHPVNTEAFF
-	TRBV7-9	TRBJ1-1	many	TGTGCCAGCAGCTTACTCAGGGTAGGGAACACTGAAGCTTTCTTT	CASSLLRVGNTEAFF
TRBD2	TRBV3-1	TRBJ2-5	many	TGTGCCAGCAGCCATCCCGGGACTAGCGGAGAGACCCAGTACTTC	CASSHPGTSGETQYF